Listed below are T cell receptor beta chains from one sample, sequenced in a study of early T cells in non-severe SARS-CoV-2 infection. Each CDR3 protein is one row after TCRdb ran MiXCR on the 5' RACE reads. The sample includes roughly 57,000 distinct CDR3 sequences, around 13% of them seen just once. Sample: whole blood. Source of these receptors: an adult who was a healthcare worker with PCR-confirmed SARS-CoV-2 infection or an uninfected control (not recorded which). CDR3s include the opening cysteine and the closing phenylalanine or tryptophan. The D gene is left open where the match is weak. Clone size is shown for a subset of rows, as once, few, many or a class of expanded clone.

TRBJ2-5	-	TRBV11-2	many	CASRKTGLMGTQYF	TGTGCCAGCCGCAAGACAGGTCTAATGGGGACCCAGTACTTC
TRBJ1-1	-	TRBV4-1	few	CASSRGPLNENTEAFF	TGCGCCAGCAGCCGCGGCCCTTTAAATGAAAACACTGAAGCTTTCTTT
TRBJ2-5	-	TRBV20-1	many	CSAPSSSHTQETQYF	TGCAGTGCCCCCTCAAGCTCCCATACCCAAGAGACCCAGTACTTC
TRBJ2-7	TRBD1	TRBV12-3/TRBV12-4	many	CASSPVDRASRYEQYF	TGTGCCAGCAGTCCGGTGGACAGGGCCTCAAGGTACGAGCAGTACTTC
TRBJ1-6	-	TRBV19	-	CASSTAGKNSPLHF	TGTGCCAGTAGTACCGCGGGGAAAAATTCACCCCTCCACTTT
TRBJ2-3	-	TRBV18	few	CASSPSPTTDTQYF	TGTGCCAGCTCACCCTCGCCTACCACAGATACGCAGTATTTT
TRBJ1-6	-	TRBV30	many	CAWSVLPRDSPLHF	TGTGCCTGGAGTGTACTTCCCCGGGATTCACCCCTCCACTTT
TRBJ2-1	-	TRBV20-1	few	CSARGRVRYSSYNEQFF	TGCAGTGCTAGGGGCAGGGTTCGCTATAGCTCCTACAATGAGCAGTTCTTC
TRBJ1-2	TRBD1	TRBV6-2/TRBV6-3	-	CASSAGQGFGYTF	TGTGCCAGCAGTGCCGGACAGGGGTTTGGCTACACCTTC
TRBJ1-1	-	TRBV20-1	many	CSAREGAGSLAFF	TGCAGTGCTAGAGAAGGGGCAGGGAGTTTGGCTTTCTTT
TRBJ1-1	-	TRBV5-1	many	CASSWDPGATNTEAFF	TGCGCCAGCAGCTGGGACCCCGGGGCTACTAACACTGAAGCTTTCTTT
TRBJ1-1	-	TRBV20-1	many	CSARDQRDTEAFF	TGCAGTGCTAGAGATCAAAGGGACACTGAAGCTTTCTTT
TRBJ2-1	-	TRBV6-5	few	CASRSCPRCEQFF	TGTGCCAGCAGATCCTGTCCCCGTTGCGAGCAGTTCTTC
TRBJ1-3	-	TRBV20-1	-	CSARRTAGNTIYF	TGCAGTGCTAGAAGGACAGCTGGAAACACCATATATTTT
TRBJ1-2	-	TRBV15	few	CATSRSDVNYGYTF	TGTGCCACCAGCAGATCGGACGTTAACTATGGCTACACCTTC
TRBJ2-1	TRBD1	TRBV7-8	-	CASSLGQGAYEQFF	TGTGCCAGCAGCTTGGGACAGGGGGCCTATGAGCAGTTCTTC
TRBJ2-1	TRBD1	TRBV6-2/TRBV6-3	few	CASSYEGGTGAYNEQFF	TGTGCCAGCAGTTACGAAGGAGGGACAGGGGCTTACAATGAGCAGTTCTTC
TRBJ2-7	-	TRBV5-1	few	CASSLDSTRYEQYF	TGCGCCAGCAGCTTGGACAGCACCCGCTACGAGCAGTACTTC
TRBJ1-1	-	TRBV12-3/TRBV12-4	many	CASSPWDVSEAFF	TGTGCCAGCAGTCCTTGGGACGTCTCTGAAGCTTTCTTT
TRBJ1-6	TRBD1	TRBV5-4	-	CASSWGQGVDNSPLHF	TGTGCCAGCAGCTGGGGACAGGGAGTTGATAATTCACCCCTCCACTTT
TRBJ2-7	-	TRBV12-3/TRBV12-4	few	CASSRLAAYEQYF	TGTGCCAGCAGTCGGCTAGCCGCCTACGAGCAGTACTTC
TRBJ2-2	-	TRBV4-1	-	CASSQPTSTGELFF	TGCGCCAGCAGCCAACCGACCAGCACCGGGGAGCTGTTTTTT
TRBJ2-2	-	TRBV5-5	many	CASSLAPGTKNTGELFF	TGTGCCAGCAGCTTGGCCCCCGGGACCAAGAACACCGGGGAGCTGTTTTTT
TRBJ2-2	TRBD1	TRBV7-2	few	CASGDRLTGELFF	TGTGCCAGCGGGGACAGGTTGACCGGGGAGCTGTTTTTT
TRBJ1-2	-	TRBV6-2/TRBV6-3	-	CASTPTGYGYTF	TGTGCCAGCACCCCGACAGGTTATGGCTACACCTTC
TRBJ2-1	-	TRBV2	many	CASRGSYNEQFF	TGTGCCAGCAGAGGGTCCTACAATGAGCAGTTCTTC
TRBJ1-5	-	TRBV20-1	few	CSASKSGTRNQPQHF	TGCAGTGCTAGTAAGTCAGGGACTCGGAATCAGCCCCAGCATTTT
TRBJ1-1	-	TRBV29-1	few	CSSAQGNTEAFF	TGCAGCTCGGCCCAGGGGAACACTGAAGCTTTCTTT
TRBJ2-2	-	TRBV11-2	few	CASSPDRTNTGELFF	TGTGCCAGCAGCCCGGACAGAACGAACACCGGGGAGCTGTTTTTT
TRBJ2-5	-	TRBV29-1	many	CSVEARTGQYF	TGCAGCGTTGAAGCCCGGACGGGGCAGTACTTC
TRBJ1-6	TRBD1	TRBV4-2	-	CASSAATGANSPLHF	TGTGCCAGCAGCGCCGCGACAGGGGCCAATTCACCCCTCCACTTT
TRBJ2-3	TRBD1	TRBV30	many	CACTPGTDTDTQYF	TGTGCCTGTACGCCCGGGACAGACACAGATACGCAGTATTTT
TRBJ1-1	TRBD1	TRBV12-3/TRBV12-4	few	CASSHPGGIGTEAFF	TGTGCCAGCAGCCATCCAGGGGGCATCGGCACTGAAGCTTTCTTT
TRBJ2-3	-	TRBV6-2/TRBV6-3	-	CASSPGLASTDTQYF	TGTGCCAGCAGCCCTGGGTTAGCTAGCACAGATACGCAGTATTTT
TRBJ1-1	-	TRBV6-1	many	CASTYVGAMAEAFF	TGTGCCAGCACCTACGTGGGGGCAATGGCTGAAGCTTTCTTT
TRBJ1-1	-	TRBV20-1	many	CSASRGNTEAFF	TGCAGTGCTTCCAGGGGGAACACTGAAGCTTTCTTT
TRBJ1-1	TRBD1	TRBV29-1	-	CSVRQGTNTEAFF	TGCAGCGTCAGACAGGGGACGAACACTGAAGCTTTCTTT
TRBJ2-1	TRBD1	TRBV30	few	CAWRKPGQRFYNEQFF	TGTGCCTGGAGGAAACCGGGACAGCGTTTTTACAATGAGCAGTTCTTC
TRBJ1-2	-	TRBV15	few	CATSRDADGPYGYTF	TGTGCCACCAGCAGAGATGCGGACGGCCCCTATGGCTACACCTTC
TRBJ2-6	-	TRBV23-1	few	CAISGPDYSGANVLTF	TGCGCCATCTCGGGTCCTGACTACTCTGGGGCCAACGTCCTGACTTTC
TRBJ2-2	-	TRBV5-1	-	CASSGDFYTGELFF	TGCGCCAGCAGCGGGGACTTTTACACCGGGGAGCTGTTTTTT
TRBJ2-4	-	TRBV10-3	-	CAISQGGTGENIQYF	TGTGCCATCAGTCAGGGGGGTACCGGGGAAAACATTCAGTACTTC
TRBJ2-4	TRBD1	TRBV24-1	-	CATSDCPNRDREIKNIQYF	TGTGCCACCAGTGATTGTCCGAACCGGGACAGGGAAATCAAAAACATTCAGTACTTC
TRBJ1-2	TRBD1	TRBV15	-	CATSRPTQGGRTDYGYTF	TGTGCCACCAGCAGGCCCACTCAGGGGGGGCGGACAGACTATGGCTACACCTTC
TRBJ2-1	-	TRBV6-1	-	CASSQGSNKQFF	TGTGCCAGCTCCCAGGGTTCCAATAAGCAGTTCTTC
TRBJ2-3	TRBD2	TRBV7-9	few	CASSSLAGGYTDTQYF	TGTGCCAGCAGCTCACTAGCGGGGGGCTACACAGATACGCAGTATTTT